Given below is one TCR beta chain in context. Cohort 3 recovery required two negative PCRs, clearance, or symptom resolution. This record belongs to a study of blood T cell repertoires in COVID-19. In germline, CDR1 is SGHTA, CDR2 FQGNSA. V was cut by 1 base and J by 4 bases, with 13 bases left in between. This CDR3 spans 15 amino acids. Profiled with immunoSEQ multiplex PCR; TCRdb holds only in-frame clones, not every one. The table includes approximately 300,000 clones, 92% detected once. The sequence came from a woman in her 30s who had recovered from COVID-19. The J gene is TRBJ1-2, the V gene TRBV7-2; maybe TRBD1 (5 bases). The specimen sequenced was PBMCs or T cells enriched from blood (not recorded which). The CDR3 spells CASSLGAGVGYGYTF. The DNA for the CDR3 is TGTGCCAGCAGCTTAGGGGCGGGGGTCGGCTATGGCTACACCTTC.